This is a list of T cell receptor beta chains from one sample in a study of shared clonotypes between healthy human individuals. The assay was immunoSEQ multiplex PCR, and TCRdb's table has in-frame clones only and misses some. The table records approximately 2,000,000 clones, approximately 90% of them present only once. Sequencing used naive CD4+ T cells from PBMCs. These receptor sequences come from a man younger than 35 in good health. Some clones in this sample may be carry-over from other donors' samples. Each CDR3 is given with its conserved first and last residue.

j_call v_call cdr3_aa
TRBJ1-1 TRBV19 CASSMGTEAFF
TRBJ1-5 TRBV6-1 CASREGPRSNQPQHF
TRBJ2-3 TRBV28 CASGQKQGRDTQYF
TRBJ1-3 TRBV4-2 CASSQGSGNTIYF
TRBJ2-3 TRBV10-3 CAISEGLAGNTDTQYF
TRBJ2-2 TRBV5-5 CASSSLPGLVISGELFF
TRBJ2-3 TRBV6-6 CASSLRESTDTQYF
TRBJ2-3 TRBV6-6 CASSYATATDTQYF
TRBJ1-5 TRBV5-1 CASSLRGDDQPQHF
TRBJ2-2 TRBV6-5 CASSYRLTTGELFF
TRBJ2-5 TRBV18 CASSPGLRETQYF
TRBJ1-2 TRBV30 CAWILQGLNYGYTF
TRBJ2-7 TRBV2 CASRDAGGLYEQYF
TRBJ2-7 TRBV19 CASQKGQGSVYEQYF
TRBJ1-1 TRBV9 CASSVAAGSTEAFF
TRBJ1-2 TRBV19 CASSTAAQYYGYTF
TRBJ2-5 TRBV4-1 CASSAGRTSGVGGETQYF
TRBJ1-5 TRBV6-1 CASSVNAPGEGFNQPQHF
TRBJ1-4 TRBV18 CASSPQVRGGNEKLFF
TRBJ2-1 TRBV4-2 CASSQDASGGRNEQFF
TRBJ1-1 TRBV5-1 CASSPFQGSGTEAFF
TRBJ2-1 TRBV5-1 CASSYDRTYNEQFF
TRBJ2-7 TRBV5-1 CASSLGRGAIYEQYF
TRBJ2-3 TRBV7-2 CASSLGGTADTQYF
TRBJ1-3 TRBV9 CASGGQAGNTIYF
TRBJ2-1 TRBV28 CASRPVGTSGRHNEQFF
TRBJ1-1 TRBV5-4 CASSYPGEGLLAFF
TRBJ2-7 TRBV6-5 CASWDGTYEQYF
TRBJ2-7 TRBV7-2 CAIRGGTYEQYF
TRBJ2-7 TRBV7-2 CASSEAGTSGYEQYF
TRBJ2-1 TRBV7-3 CASSLTGGASYNEQFF
TRBJ2-7 TRBV27 CASSTLLRAYEQYF
TRBJ2-7 TRBV10-1 CASSDQRIPSSYEQYF